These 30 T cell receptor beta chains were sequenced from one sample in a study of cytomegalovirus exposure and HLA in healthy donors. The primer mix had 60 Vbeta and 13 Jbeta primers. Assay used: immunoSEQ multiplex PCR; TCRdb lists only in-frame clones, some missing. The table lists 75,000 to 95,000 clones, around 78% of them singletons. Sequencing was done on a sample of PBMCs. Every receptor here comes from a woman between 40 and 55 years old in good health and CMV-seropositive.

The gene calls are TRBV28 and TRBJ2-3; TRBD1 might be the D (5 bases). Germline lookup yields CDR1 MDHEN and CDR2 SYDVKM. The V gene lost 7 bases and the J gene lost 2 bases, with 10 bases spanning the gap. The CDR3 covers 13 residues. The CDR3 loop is CASTTGSTDTQYF. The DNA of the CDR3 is TGTGCCAGCACAACAGGTTCCACAGATACGCAGTATTTT.

CDR3 sequence: CASSKEREVSYNEQFF. The CDR3, as DNA: TGTGCCAGCAGCAAGGAGCGGGAGGTCTCCTACAATGAGCAGTTCTTC. The chain uses TRBV7-3 and TRBJ2-1; TRBD2 agrees at 9 bases. V shed 5 bases and J 0 bases; nucleotides not matched to a gene: 5. Germline lookup yields CDR1 SGHTA and CDR2 FQGTGA. The CDR3 loop spans 16 amino acids. Based on the CDR3 plus reference TRBV7-3 and TRBJ2-1, the full variable domain is GAGVSQTPSNKVTEKGKYVELRCDPISGHTALYWYRQSLGQGPEFLIYFQGTGAADDSGLPNDRFFAVRPEGSVSTLKIQRTERGDSAVYLCASSKEREVSYNEQFFGPGTRLTVL.

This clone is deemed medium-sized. CDR3 DNA: TGTGCCAGCAGCCCTCAAACGGGGATCCAAGAGACCCAGTACTTC. Amino acid sequence: CASSPQTGIQETQYF. The chain carries TRBV7-9 and TRBJ2-5; tentative D call: TRBD2 (5 bases). This CDR3 is built from 15 residues. Trimming shortened V by 5 bases and J by 1 base, and 14 bases separated the two germline ends. Germline CDR1 is SEHNR and CDR2 is FQNEAQ (reference sequence).

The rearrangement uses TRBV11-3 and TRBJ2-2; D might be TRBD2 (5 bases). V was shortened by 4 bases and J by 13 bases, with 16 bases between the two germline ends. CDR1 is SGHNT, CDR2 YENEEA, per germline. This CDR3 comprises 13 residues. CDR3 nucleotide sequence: TGTGCCAGCAGCTCTGGACCCCACGGAGGGCTGTTTTTT. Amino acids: CASSSGPHGGLFF.

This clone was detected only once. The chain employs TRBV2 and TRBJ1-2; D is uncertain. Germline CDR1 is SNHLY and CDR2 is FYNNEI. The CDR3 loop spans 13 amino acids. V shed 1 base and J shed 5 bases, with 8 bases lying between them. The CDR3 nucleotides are TGTGCCAGCAGTGAAGGCCAGATATATGGCTACACCTTC. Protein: CASSEGQIYGYTF.

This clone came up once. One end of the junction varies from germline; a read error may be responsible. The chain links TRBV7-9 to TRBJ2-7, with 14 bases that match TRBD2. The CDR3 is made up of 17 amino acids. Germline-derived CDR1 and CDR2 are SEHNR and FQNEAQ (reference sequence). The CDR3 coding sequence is TGTTCCAGCAGCCCCGGGACTAGCGGGAGCCTTACCTACGAGCAGTACTTC. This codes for CSSSPGTSGSLTYEQYF.

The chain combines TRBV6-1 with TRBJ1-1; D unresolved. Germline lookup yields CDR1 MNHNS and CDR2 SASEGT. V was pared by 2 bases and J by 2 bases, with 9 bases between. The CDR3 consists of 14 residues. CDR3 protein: CASSETGFNTEAFF. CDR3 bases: TGTGCCAGCAGTGAAACGGGATTCAACACTGAAGCTTTCTTT.

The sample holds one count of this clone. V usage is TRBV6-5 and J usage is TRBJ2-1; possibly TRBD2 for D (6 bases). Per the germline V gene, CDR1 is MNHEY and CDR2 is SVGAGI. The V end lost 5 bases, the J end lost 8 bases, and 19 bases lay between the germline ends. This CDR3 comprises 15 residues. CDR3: CASSGTLAFGDEQFF. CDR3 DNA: TGTGCCAGCAGTGGGACTCTCGCGTTTGGGGATGAGCAGTTCTTC.

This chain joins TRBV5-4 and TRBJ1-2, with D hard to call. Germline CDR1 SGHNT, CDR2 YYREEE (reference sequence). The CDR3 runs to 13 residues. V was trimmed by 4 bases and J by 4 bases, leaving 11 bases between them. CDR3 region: CASSAGDFYGYTF. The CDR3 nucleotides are TGTGCCAGCAGCGCCGGGGATTTCTATGGCTACACCTTC. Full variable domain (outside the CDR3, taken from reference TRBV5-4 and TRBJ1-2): ETGVTQSPTHLIKTRGQQVTLRCSSQSGHNTVSWYQQALGQGPQFIFQYYREEENGRGNFPPRFSGLQFPNYSSELNVNALELDDSALYLCASSAGDFYGYTFGSGTRLTVV.

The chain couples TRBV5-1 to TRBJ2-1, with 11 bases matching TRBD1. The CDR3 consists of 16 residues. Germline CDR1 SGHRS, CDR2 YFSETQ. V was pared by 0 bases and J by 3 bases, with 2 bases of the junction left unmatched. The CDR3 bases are TGCGCCAGCAGCTTGGGAGGGACAGGGGGCTACAATGAGCAGTTCTTC. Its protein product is CASSLGGTGGYNEQFF.

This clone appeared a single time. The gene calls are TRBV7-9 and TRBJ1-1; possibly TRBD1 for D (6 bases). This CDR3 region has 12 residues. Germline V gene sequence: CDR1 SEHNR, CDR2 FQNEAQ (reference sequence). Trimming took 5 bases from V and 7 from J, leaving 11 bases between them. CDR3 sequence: CASSPGQIEAFF. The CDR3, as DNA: TGTGCCAGCAGCCCAGGACAGATTGAAGCTTTCTTT.

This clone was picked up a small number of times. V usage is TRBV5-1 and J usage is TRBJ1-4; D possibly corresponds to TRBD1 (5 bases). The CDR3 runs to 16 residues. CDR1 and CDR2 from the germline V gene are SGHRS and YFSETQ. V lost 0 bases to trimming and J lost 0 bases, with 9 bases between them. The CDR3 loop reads CASSLGQTATNEKLFF. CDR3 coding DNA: TGCGCCAGCAGCTTGGGACAGACTGCAACTAATGAAAAACTGTTTTTT. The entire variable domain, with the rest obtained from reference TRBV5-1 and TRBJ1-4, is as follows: KAGVTQTPRYLIKTRGQQVTLSCSPISGHRSVSWYQQTPGQGLQFLFEYFSETQRNKGNFPGRFSGRQFSNSRSEMNVSTLELGDSALYLCASSLGQTATNEKLFFGSGTQLSVL.

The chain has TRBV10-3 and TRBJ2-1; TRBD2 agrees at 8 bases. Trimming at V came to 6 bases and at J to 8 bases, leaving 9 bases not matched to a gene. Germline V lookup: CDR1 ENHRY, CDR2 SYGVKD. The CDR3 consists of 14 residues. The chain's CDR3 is CAIRDARAGDEQFF. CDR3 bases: TGTGCCATCAGGGACGCCCGAGCGGGGGATGAGCAGTTCTTC.

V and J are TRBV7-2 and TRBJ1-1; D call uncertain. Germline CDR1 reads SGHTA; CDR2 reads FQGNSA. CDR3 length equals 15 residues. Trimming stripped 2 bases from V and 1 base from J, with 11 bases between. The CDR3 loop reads CASSLMVAGNTEAFF. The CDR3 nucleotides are TGTGCCAGCAGCTTAATGGTCGCGGGGAACACTGAAGCTTTCTTT.

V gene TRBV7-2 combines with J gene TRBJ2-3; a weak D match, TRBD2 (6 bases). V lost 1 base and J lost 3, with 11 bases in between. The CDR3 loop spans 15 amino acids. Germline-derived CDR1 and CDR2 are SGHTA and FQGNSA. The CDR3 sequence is CASSLVGGITDTQYF. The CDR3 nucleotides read TGTGCCAGCAGCTTAGTAGGCGGGATTACAGATACGCAGTATTTT. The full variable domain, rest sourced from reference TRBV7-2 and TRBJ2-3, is GAGVSQSPSNKVTEKGKDVELRCDPISGHTALYWYRQSLGQGLEFLIYFQGNSAPDKSGLPSDRFSAERTGGSVSTLTIQRTQQEDSAVYLCASSLVGGITDTQYFGPGTRLTVL.

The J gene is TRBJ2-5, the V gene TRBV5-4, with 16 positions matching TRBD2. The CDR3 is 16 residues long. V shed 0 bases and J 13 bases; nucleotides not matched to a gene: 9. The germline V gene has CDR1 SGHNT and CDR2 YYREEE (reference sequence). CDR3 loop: CASSLGRGLAGGPPYF. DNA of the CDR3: TGTGCCAGCAGCTTGGGGAGGGGACTAGCGGGAGGGCCCCCGTACTTC.

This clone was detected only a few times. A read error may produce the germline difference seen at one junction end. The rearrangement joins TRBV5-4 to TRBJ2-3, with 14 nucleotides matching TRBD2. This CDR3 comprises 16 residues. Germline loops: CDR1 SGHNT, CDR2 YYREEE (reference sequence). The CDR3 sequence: CASSPQTSGRADTQYF. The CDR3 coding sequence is TGCGCCAGCAGCCCCCAGACTAGCGGGAGGGCAGATACGCAGTATTTT.

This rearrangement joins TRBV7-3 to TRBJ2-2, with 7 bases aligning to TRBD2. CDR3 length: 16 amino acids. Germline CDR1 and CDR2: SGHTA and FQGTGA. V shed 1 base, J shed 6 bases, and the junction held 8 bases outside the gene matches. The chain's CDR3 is CASSLMAGVSAGELFF. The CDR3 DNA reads TGTGCCAGCAGCTTAATGGCGGGAGTCTCGGCCGGGGAGCTGTTTTTT.

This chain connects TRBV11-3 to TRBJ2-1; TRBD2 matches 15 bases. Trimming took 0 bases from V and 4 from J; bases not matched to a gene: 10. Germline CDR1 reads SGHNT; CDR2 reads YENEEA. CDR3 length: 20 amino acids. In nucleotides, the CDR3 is TGTGCCAGCAGCTTAGATCTGGGACTAGCGGGAGGACCTCTATACAATGAGCAGTTCTTC. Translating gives CASSLDLGLAGGPLYNEQFF.

CDR3 region: CASSGTSNNEQFF. The CDR3 DNA reads TGTGCCAGCAGCGGGACTAGCAACAATGAGCAGTTCTTC. The genes are TRBV5-8 and TRBJ2-1; TRBD2 matches 9 bases. V shed 4 bases, J shed 5 bases, and the junction held 1 base outside the gene matches. The CDR3 length is 13 residues. CDR1 is SGHTS and CDR2 is YDEGEE in the germline V gene.

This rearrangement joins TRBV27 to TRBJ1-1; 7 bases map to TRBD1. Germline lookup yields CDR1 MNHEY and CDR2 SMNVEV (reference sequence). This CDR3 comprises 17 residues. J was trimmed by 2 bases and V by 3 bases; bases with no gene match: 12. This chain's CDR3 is CASSFSGQQGRNTEAFF. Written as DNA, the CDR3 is TGTGCCAGCAGTTTTTCTGGCCAACAGGGGCGAAACACTGAAGCTTTCTTT.

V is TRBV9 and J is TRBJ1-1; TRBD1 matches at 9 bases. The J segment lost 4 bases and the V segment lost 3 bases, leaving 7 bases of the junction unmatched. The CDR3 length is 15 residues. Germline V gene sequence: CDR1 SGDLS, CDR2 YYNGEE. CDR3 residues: CASSGGTGFGTEAFF. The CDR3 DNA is TGTGCCAGCAGCGGGGGGACAGGGTTCGGCACTGAAGCTTTCTTT. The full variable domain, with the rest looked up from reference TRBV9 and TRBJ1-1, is DSGVTQTPKHLITATGQRVTLRCSPRSGDLSVYWYQQSLDQGLQFLIQYYNGEERAKGNILERFSAQQFPDLHSELNLSSLELGDSALYFCASSGGTGFGTEAFFGQGTRLTVV.

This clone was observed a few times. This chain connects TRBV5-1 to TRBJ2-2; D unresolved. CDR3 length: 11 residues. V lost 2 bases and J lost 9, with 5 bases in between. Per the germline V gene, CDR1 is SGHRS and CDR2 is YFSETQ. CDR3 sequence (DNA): TGCGCCAGCAGCTTAGAGTGGGAGCTGTTTTTT. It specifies CASSLEWELFF.

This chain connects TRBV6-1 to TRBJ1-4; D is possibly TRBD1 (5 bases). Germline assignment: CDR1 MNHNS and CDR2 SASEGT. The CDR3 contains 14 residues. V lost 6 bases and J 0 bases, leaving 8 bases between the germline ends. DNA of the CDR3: TGTGCCAGCAGACCGACAGCAACTAATGAAAAACTGTTTTTT. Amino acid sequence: CASRPTATNEKLFF.

The CDR3 DNA is TGCGCCAGCAGCCAGGGGACAGACTTAAATTATGGCTACACCTTC. Its translation is CASSQGTDLNYGYTF. The chain is built from TRBV4-1 and TRBJ1-2; 7 bases line up with TRBD1. Germline CDR1 reads MGHRA; CDR2 reads YSYEKL. CDR3 size: 15 residues. Trimming at V came to 3 bases and at J to 5 bases, leaving 9 bases not matched to a gene.

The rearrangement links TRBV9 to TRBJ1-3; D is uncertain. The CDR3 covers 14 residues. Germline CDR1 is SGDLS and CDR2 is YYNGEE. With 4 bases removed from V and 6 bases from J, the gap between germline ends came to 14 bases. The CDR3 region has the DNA TGTGCCAGCAGCACACCAATCGGGGAAAACACCATATATTTT. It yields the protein CASSTPIGENTIYF.

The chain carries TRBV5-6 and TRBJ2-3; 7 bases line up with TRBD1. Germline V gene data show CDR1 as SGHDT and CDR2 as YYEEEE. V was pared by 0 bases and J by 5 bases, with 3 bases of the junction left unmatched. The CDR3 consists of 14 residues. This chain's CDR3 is CASSLGGGEDTQYF. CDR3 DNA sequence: TGTGCCAGCAGCTTGGGAGGGGGCGAAGATACGCAGTATTTT.

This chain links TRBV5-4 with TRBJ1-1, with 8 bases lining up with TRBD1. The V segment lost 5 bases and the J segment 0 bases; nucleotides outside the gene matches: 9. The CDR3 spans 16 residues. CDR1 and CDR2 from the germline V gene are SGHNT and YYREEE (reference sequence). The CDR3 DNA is TGTGCCAGCAGGGCAGGGGGCCGACGAATGAACACTGAAGCTTTCTTT. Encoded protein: CASRAGGRRMNTEAFF.

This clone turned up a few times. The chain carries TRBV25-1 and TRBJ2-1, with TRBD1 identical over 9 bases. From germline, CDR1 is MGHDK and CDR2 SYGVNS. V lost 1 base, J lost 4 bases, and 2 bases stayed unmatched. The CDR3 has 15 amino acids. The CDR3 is CASSELTGGYNEQFF. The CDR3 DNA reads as TGTGCCAGCAGTGAATTGACAGGGGGGTACAATGAGCAGTTCTTC.

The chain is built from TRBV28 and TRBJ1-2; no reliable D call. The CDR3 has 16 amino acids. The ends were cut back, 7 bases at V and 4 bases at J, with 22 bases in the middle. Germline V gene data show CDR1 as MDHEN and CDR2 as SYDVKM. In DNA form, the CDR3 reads TGTGCCAGCACCGCGGCGGGCCGACAAAAATTCTATGGCTACACCTTC. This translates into CASTAAGRQKFYGYTF.